This T cell receptor beta chain comes out of a study of blood T cell repertoires in COVID-19. Study background: Specimens from acute and convalescent COVID-19 originated in the United States, Italy and Spain. PBMCs, B-cell-depleted T cells, or T cells were the source of the cDNA or gDNA that made up the material.

As processed by the authors: How many nucleated cells were present was estimated from reference gene primer amplification. Some clones are missing from TCRdb's copy, which holds only in-frame ones; the method was immunoSEQ multiplex PCR. V and J calls and clone size are as listed in that table; D and trimming were resolved from the DNA. The table shows about 160,000 clones, with roughly 87% occurring only once. Germline V gene lookup returns CDR1 LGHDT and CDR2 YNNKEL (reference sequence). The CDR3 is 14 amino acids. Trimming removed 3 bases at V and 4 bases at J, with 12 bases between. The origin of this receptor is a woman aged 60-75 years who had recovered from COVID-19. The sequenced sample was peripheral blood. The rearrangement joins TRBV3-1 (or the pseudogene TRBV3-2) to TRBJ2-5; TRBD2 might be the D (5 bases). The CDR3 region has the DNA TGTGCCAGCAGCCAGCGGGCCGTCGGAGAGACCCAGTACTTC. This sequence encodes CASSQRAVGETQYF.